The clone carrying this T cell receptor (beta chain) appeared a single time. This specimen comes from a study of blood T cell repertoires in COVID-19. Study-level background: The origin of the acute and convalescent COVID-19 samples was the United States, Italy and Spain. PBMCs, B-cell-depleted T cells, or T cells were the source of the cDNA or gDNA that made up the material.

The CDR3 is 15 amino acids. The germline gives CDR1 LNHDA, CDR2 SQIVND (reference sequence). Germline trimming cut 5 bases from V and 6 bases from J; bases unmatched to any gene: 10. This table comes from immunoSEQ multiplex PCR, and its TCRdb copy is limited to in-frame clones, with some not included. The sample has roughly 330,000 clones, about 85% seen once. Study members were between about 18 and 95 years old and lived in 24 US regions. Symptom resolution, clearance, or two negative PCRs marked donors in Cohort 3 as recovered. Material: PBMCs or T cells enriched from blood (not recorded which). The chain recombines TRBV19 with TRBJ1-2; 9 nucleotides agree with TRBD1. The receptor was derived from a woman aged 25 to 39 who had recovered from COVID-19. The CDR3 sequence is CASSVGTGIIDGYTF. For the CDR3, the DNA is TGTGCCAGTAGTGTTGGGACAGGGATAATCGATGGCTACACCTTC. The full variable domain, in which reference TRBV19 and TRBJ1-2 provide the parts outside the CDR3, is DGGITQSPKYLFRKEGQNVTLSCEQNLNHDAMYWYRQDPGQGLRLIYYSQIVNDFQKGDIAEGYSVSREKKESFPLTVTSAQKNPTAFYLCASSVGTGIIDGYTFGSGTRLTVV.